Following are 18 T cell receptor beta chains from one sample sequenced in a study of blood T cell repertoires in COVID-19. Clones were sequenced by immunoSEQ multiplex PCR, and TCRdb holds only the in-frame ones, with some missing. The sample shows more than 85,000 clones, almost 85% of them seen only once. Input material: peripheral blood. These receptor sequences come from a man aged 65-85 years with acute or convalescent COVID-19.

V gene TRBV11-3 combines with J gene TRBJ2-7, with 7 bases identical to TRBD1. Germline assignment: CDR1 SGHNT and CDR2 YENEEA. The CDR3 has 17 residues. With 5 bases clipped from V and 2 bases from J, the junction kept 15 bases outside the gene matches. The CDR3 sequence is CASSPLTPGDSPYEQYF. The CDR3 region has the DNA TGTGCCAGCAGCCCCCTAACCCCCGGGGACAGCCCCTACGAGCAGTACTTC.

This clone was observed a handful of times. The CDR3: CASSPPQANEQYF. The CDR3 bases are TGTGCCAGCAGTCCGCCGCAGGCTAACGAGCAGTACTTC. V usage is TRBV27 and J usage is TRBJ2-7, with D unclear. Trimming left V 5 bases short and J 5 bases short, with 13 bases between. Germline V gives CDR1 MNHEY, CDR2 SMNVEV (reference sequence). The CDR3 sequence is 13 residues long.

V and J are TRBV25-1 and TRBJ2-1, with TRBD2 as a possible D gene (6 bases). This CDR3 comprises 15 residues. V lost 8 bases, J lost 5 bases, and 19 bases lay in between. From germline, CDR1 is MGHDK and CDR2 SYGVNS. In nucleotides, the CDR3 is TGTGCCAGCTTAGCTCGGGAGCACGGAAACAATGAGCAGTTCTTC. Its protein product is CASLAREHGNNEQFF. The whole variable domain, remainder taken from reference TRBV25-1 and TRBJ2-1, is EADIYQTPRYLVIGTGKKITLECSQTMGHDKMYWYQQDPGMELHLIHYSYGVNSTEKGDLSSESTVSRIRTEHFPLTLESARPSHTSQYLCASLAREHGNNEQFFGPGTRLTVL.

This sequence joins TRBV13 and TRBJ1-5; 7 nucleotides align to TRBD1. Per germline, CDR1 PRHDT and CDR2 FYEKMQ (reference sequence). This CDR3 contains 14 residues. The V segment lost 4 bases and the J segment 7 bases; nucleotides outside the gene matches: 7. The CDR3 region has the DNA TGTGCCAGCAGCTCCAGACAGGGAGCGCAGCCCCAGCATTTT. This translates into CASSSRQGAQPQHF.

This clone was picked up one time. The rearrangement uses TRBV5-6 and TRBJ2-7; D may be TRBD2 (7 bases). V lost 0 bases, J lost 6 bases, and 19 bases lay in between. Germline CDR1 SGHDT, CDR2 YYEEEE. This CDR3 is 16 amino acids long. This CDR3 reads CASSLEGGLEYSEQYF. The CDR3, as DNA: TGTGCCAGCAGCTTGGAGGGGGGGCTAGAGTATTCCGAGCAGTACTTC.

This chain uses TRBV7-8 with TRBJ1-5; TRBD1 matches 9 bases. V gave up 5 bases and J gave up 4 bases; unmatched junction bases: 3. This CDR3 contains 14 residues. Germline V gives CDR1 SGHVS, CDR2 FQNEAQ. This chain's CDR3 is CASSPGQGNQPQHF. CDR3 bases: TGTGCCAGCAGCCCGGGACAGGGTAATCAGCCCCAGCATTTT.

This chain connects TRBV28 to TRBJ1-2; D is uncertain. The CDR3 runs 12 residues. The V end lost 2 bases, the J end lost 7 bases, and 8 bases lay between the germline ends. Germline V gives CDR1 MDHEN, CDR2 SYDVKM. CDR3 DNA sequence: TGTGCCAGCAGTTTACAGCAGGTTGGCTACACCTTC. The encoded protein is CASSLQQVGYTF.

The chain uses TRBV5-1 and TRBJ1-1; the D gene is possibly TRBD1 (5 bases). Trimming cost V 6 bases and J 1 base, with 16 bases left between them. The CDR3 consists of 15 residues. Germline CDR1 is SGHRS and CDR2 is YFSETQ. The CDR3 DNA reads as TGCGCCAGCACCCCTCAGGGTTTTCCGAACACTGAAGCTTTCTTT. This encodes CASTPQGFPNTEAFF.

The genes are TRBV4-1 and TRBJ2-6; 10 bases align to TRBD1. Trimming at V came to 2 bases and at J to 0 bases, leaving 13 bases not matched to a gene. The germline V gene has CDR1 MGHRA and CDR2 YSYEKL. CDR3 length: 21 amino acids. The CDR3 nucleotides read TGCGCCAGCAGCCAATGGGGACAGGGGCATTTCCCCCTCTCTGGGGCCAACGTCCTGACTTTC. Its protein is CASSQWGQGHFPLSGANVLTF.

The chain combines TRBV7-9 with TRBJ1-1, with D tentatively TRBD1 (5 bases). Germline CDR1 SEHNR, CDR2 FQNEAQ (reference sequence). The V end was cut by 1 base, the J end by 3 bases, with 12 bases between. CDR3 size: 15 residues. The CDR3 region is CASSLGGGRYTEAFF. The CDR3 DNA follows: TGTGCCAGCAGCTTAGGCGGGGGAAGATACACTGAAGCTTTCTTT.

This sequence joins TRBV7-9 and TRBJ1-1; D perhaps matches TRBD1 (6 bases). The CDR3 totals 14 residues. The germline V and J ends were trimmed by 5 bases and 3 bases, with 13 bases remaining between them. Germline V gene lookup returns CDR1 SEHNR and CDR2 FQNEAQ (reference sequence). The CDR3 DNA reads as TGTGCCAGCAGCCCATCAGGACAGTACACTGAAGCTTTCTTT. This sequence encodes CASSPSGQYTEAFF.

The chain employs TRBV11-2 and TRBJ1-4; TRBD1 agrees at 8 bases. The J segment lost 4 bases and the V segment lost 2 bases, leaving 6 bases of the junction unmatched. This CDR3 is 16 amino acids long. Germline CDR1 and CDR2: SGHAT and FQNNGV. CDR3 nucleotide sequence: TGTGCCAGCAGCTTAAATCCGGGACAGGTTAATGAAAAACTGTTTTTT. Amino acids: CASSLNPGQVNEKLFF.

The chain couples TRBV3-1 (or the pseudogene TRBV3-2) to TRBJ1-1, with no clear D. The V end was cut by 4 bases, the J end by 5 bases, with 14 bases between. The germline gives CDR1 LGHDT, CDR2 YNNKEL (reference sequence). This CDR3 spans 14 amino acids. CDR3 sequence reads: CASSPLGLRTEAFF. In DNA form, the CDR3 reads TGTGCCAGCAGCCCTCTCGGCCTGAGGACTGAAGCTTTCTTT.

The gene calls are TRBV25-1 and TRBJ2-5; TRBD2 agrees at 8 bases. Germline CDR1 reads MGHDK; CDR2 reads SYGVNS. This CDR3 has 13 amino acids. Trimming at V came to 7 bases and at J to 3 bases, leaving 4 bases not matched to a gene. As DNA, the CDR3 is TGTGCCAGCATCCGGGAGGGGAAAGAGACCCAGTACTTC. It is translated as CASIREGKETQYF.

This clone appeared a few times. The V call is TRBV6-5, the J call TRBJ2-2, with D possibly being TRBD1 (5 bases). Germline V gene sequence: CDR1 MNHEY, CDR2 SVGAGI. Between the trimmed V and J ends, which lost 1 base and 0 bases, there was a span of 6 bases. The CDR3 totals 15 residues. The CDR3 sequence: CASSYWGSNTGELFF. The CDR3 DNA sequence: TGTGCCAGCAGTTACTGGGGCTCGAACACCGGGGAGCTGTTTTTT.

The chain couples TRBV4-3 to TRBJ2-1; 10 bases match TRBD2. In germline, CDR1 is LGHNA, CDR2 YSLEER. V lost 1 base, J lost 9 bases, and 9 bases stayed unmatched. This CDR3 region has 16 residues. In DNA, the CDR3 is TGCGCCAGCAGCCAAGGCCTAGCGGGAGCGTCTGGTGAGCAGTTCTTC. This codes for CASSQGLAGASGEQFF.

CDR3 coding DNA: TGTGCCAGCACAATTAGAAGCCCCTCTGGGGACAGGGGACGTACTAACTATGGCTACACCTTC. This gives the protein CASTIRSPSGDRGRTNYGYTF. J is TRBJ1-2 and V is TRBV7-6, with TRBD1 identical over 10 bases. The trim removed 7 bases at V and 0 bases at J, leaving 23 bases unmatched. CDR1 is SGHVS, CDR2 FNYEAQ, per germline. This CDR3 region has 21 residues.

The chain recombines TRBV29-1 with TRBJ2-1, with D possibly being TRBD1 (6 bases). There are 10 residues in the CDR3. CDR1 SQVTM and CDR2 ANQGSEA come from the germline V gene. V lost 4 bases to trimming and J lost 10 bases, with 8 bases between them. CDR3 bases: TGCAGCGTTGCCGGGACAGAGCAGTTCTTC. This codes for CSVAGTEQFF.